The rows below give T cell receptor beta chains drawn from one sample of a study of T cell changes during pregnancy in multiple sclerosis. Clones were read by immunoSEQ multiplex PCR, and TCRdb kept only the in-frame ones, dropping some. The sample includes roughly 93,000 clones, approximately 89% of them seen just once. Sequenced here: peripheral blood, sampled before pregnancy. The origin of the receptors is a female donor with multiple sclerosis, enrolled in a pregnancy study. Both conserved end residues are part of each CDR3. D genes are given only for firm matches. Clone size is not always given. Where it is, it says once, few, many or a class for expanded clones.

d_gene: NA
j_gene: TRBJ2-2
abundance: NA
v_gene: TRBV9
CDR3aa: CASTTGQTNTGELFF
CDR3nt: TGTGCCAGCACCACGGGACAAACGAACACCGGGGAGCTGTTTTTT

d_gene: TRBD2
j_gene: TRBJ2-3
abundance: NA
v_gene: TRBV29-1
CDR3aa: CSVGEGGGRPDTQYF
CDR3nt: TGCAGCGTTGGGGAGGGCGGGGGGCGTCCAGATACGCAGTATTTT

d_gene: NA
j_gene: TRBJ1-1
abundance: NA
v_gene: TRBV6-1
CDR3aa: CASARVFDTEAFF
CDR3nt: TGTGCCAGCGCCAGGGTATTTGACACTGAAGCTTTCTTT

d_gene: NA
j_gene: TRBJ1-1
abundance: once
v_gene: TRBV19
CDR3aa: CASSIDRAEAFF
CDR3nt: TGTGCCAGTAGTATAGATCGGGCTGAAGCTTTCTTT

d_gene: TRBD2
j_gene: TRBJ2-1
abundance: NA
v_gene: TRBV6-4
CDR3aa: CASSDSAGGYNEQFF
CDR3nt: TGTGCCAGCAGTGACTCAGCGGGAGGGTACAATGAGCAGTTCTTC

d_gene: TRBD2
j_gene: TRBJ2-1
abundance: NA
v_gene: TRBV5-1
CDR3aa: CASSPGLGPNNEQFF
CDR3nt: TGCGCCAGCAGTCCGGGACTAGGGCCGAACAATGAGCAGTTCTTC

d_gene: TRBD1
j_gene: TRBJ2-2
abundance: NA
v_gene: TRBV4-1
CDR3aa: CASSQDPGGNTGELFF
CDR3nt: TGCGCCAGCAGCCAAGACCCAGGGGGGAACACCGGGGAGCTGTTTTTT

d_gene: TRBD1
j_gene: TRBJ2-7
abundance: NA
v_gene: TRBV2
CDR3aa: CASSYNRQGARVGEQYF
CDR3nt: TGTGCCAGCAGTTATAACAGGCAGGGGGCCCGTGTAGGCGAGCAGTACTTC

d_gene: TRBD1
j_gene: TRBJ1-1
abundance: NA
v_gene: TRBV5-4
CDR3aa: CASSLGLDRGRTEAFF
CDR3nt: TGTGCCAGCAGCCTGGGCTTGGACAGGGGCCGGACTGAAGCTTTCTTT

d_gene: TRBD2
j_gene: TRBJ2-7
abundance: NA
v_gene: TRBV14
CDR3aa: CASSPISGVTYEQYF
CDR3nt: TGTGCCAGCAGCCCCATCAGCGGGGTTACCTACGAGCAGTACTTC

d_gene: NA
j_gene: TRBJ1-2
abundance: few
v_gene: TRBV29-1
CDR3aa: CSVLPRGAYGYTF
CDR3nt: TGCAGCGTCTTGCCCCGGGGGGCCTATGGCTACACCTTC

d_gene: NA
j_gene: TRBJ1-1
abundance: NA
v_gene: TRBV28
CDR3aa: CASSSQGNTEAFF
CDR3nt: TGTGCCAGCAGTTCTCAGGGGAACACTGAAGCTTTCTTT

d_gene: TRBD2
j_gene: TRBJ2-1
abundance: NA
v_gene: TRBV5-4
CDR3aa: CASSLAAGVPYNEQFF
CDR3nt: TGTGCCAGCAGCTTGGCCGCGGGGGTACCCTACAATGAGCAGTTCTTC

d_gene: NA
j_gene: TRBJ1-5
abundance: NA
v_gene: TRBV4-3
CDR3aa: CASSQNRVSNQPQHF
CDR3nt: TGCGCCAGCAGCCAGAACAGAGTTAGCAATCAGCCCCAGCATTTT

d_gene: TRBD2
j_gene: TRBJ2-1
abundance: NA
v_gene: TRBV27
CDR3aa: CASSFYFAGGYNEQFF
CDR3nt: TGTGCCAGCAGTTTTTACTTTGCGGGGGGGTACAATGAGCAGTTCTTC

d_gene: NA
j_gene: TRBJ1-5
abundance: once
v_gene: TRBV19
CDR3aa: CASSIMGGKGQPQHF
CDR3nt: TGTGCCAGTAGTATTATGGGGGGAAAAGGACAGCCCCAGCATTTT

d_gene: TRBD1
j_gene: TRBJ1-1
abundance: NA
v_gene: TRBV30
CDR3aa: CAWSVRRGDTEAFF
CDR3nt: TGTGCCTGGAGCGTACGCAGGGGGGACACTGAAGCTTTCTTT

d_gene: TRBD2
j_gene: TRBJ2-7
abundance: few
v_gene: TRBV6-1
CDR3aa: CASSEGTSGGFYEQYF
CDR3nt: TGTGCCAGCAGTGAAGGGACTAGCGGGGGTTTCTACGAGCAGTACTTC

d_gene: NA
j_gene: TRBJ1-2
abundance: NA
v_gene: TRBV2
CDR3aa: CASSGRTSNGYTF
CDR3nt: TGTGCCAGCAGTGGAAGGACATCTAATGGCTACACCTTC

d_gene: NA
j_gene: TRBJ2-3
abundance: NA
v_gene: TRBV15
CDR3aa: CATSRDGLTDTQYF
CDR3nt: TGTGCCACCAGCAGAGATGGGCTCACAGATACGCAGTATTTT

d_gene: NA
j_gene: TRBJ2-4
abundance: NA
v_gene: TRBV5-1
CDR3aa: CASSLLGGAKNIQYF
CDR3nt: TGCGCCAGCAGCTTACTCGGAGGCGCCAAAAACATTCAGTACTTC

d_gene: NA
j_gene: TRBJ2-1
abundance: NA
v_gene: TRBV5-1
CDR3aa: CASSLFPSAYNEQFF
CDR3nt: TGCGCCAGCAGCTTGTTCCCCAGCGCGTACAATGAGCAGTTCTTC

d_gene: TRBD1
j_gene: TRBJ2-7
abundance: NA
v_gene: TRBV5-4
CDR3aa: CASRQTGTGVYEQYF
CDR3nt: TGTGCCAGCAGACAGACCGGGACAGGGGTCTACGAGCAGTACTTC

d_gene: TRBD1
j_gene: TRBJ2-4
abundance: NA
v_gene: TRBV5-1
CDR3aa: CASSHPGQGRNIQYF
CDR3nt: TGCGCCAGCAGCCACCCGGGACAGGGGCGAAACATTCAGTACTTC

d_gene: TRBD1
j_gene: TRBJ1-1
abundance: NA
v_gene: TRBV25-1
CDR3aa: CASTPGQGLNTEAFF
CDR3nt: TGTGCCAGCACCCCGGGACAGGGGTTGAACACTGAAGCTTTCTTT

d_gene: NA
j_gene: TRBJ1-5
abundance: few
v_gene: TRBV28
CDR3aa: CASIIQGNQPQHF
CDR3nt: TGTGCCAGCATTATACAGGGTAATCAGCCCCAGCATTTT

d_gene: NA
j_gene: TRBJ1-3
abundance: NA
v_gene: TRBV7-2
CDR3aa: CASSFPRQTGRNTIYF
CDR3nt: TGTGCCAGCAGCTTCCCCCGACAGACCGGAAGGAACACCATATATTTT

d_gene: TRBD1
j_gene: TRBJ1-2
abundance: NA
v_gene: TRBV4-1
CDR3aa: CASSLGQGNYGYTF
CDR3nt: TGCGCCAGCAGCCTCGGACAGGGGAACTATGGCTACACCTTC

d_gene: TRBD1
j_gene: TRBJ1-3
abundance: NA
v_gene: TRBV4-2
CDR3aa: CASSRAITGVGGNTIYF
CDR3nt: TGTGCCAGCAGCCGGGCGATTACAGGGGTTGGTGGAAACACCATATATTTT

d_gene: NA
j_gene: TRBJ2-7
abundance: NA
v_gene: TRBV10-3
CDR3aa: CAISGRDFYPYEQYF
CDR3nt: TGTGCCATCAGTGGTAGGGACTTCTACCCCTACGAGCAGTACTTC